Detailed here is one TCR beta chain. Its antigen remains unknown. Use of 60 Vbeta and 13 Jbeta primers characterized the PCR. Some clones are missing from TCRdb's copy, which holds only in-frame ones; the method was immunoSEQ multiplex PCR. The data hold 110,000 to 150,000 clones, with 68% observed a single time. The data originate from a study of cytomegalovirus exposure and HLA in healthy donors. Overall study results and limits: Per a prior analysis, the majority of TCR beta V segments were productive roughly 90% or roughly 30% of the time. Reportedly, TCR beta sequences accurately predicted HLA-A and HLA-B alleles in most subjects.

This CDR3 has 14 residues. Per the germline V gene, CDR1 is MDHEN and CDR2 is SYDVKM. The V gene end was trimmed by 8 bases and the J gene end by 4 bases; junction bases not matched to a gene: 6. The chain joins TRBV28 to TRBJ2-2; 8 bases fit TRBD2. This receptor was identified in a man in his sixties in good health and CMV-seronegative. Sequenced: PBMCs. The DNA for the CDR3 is TGTGCCAGCCAAACTAGCGGTATCACCGGGGAGCTGTTTTTT. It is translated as CASQTSGITGELFF. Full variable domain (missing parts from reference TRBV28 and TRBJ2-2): DVKVTQSSRYLVKRTGEKVFLECVQDMDHENMFWYRQDPGLGLRLIYFSYDVKMKEKGDIPEGYSVSREKKERFSLILESASTNQTSMYLCASQTSGITGELFFGEGSRLTVL.